This T cell receptor (beta chain) was sequenced for a study of T cells in Graves' hyperthyroidism and ophthalmopathy. Study context: Peripheral blood was acquired at first diagnosis, ahead of any therapy whatsoever.

Uncontrolled infections, other autoimmune diseases, pregnancy or lactation led to exclusion of patients. The diagnostic basis comprised clinical symptoms, serum thyroxine and TRAb, thyroid ultrasound and orbital computed tomography. Template material for amplifying TCR beta CDR3 regions consisted of RNA transcripts. Primed by the HTBI set, a first-round RT-PCR was run on the TCR CDR3. Each CDR3 protein gets one entry after TCRdb re-called the multiplex PCR reads with MiXCR. The sample records more than 300,000 distinct CDR3 sequences, roughly 14% being singletons. This CDR3 has 13 amino acids. Looked up from germline, CDR1 is SEHNR and CDR2 is FQNEAQ (reference sequence). Trimming pared 5 bases from V and 4 bases from J, leaving 12 bases between. This clonotype was found many times.

The material sequenced was blood. The source is a woman aged 25 to 39 with Graves' ophthalmopathy. The chain links TRBV7-9 to TRBJ2-7, with D possibly being TRBD2 (6 bases). The CDR3 region has the DNA TGTGCCAGCAGCCCCCCTGGGACTTACGAGCAGTACTTC. This sequence encodes CASSPPGTYEQYF.